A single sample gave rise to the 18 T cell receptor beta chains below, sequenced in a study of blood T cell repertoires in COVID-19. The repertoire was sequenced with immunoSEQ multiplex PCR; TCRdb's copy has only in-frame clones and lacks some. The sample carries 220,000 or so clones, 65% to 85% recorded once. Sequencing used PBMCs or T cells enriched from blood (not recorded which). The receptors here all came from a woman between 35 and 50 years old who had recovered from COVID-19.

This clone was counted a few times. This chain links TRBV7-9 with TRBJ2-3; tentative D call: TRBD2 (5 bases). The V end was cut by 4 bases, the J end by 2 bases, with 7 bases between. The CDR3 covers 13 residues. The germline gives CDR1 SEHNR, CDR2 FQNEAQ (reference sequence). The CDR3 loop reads CASSSGITDTQYF. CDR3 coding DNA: TGTGCCAGCAGCTCCGGGATCACAGATACGCAGTATTTT.

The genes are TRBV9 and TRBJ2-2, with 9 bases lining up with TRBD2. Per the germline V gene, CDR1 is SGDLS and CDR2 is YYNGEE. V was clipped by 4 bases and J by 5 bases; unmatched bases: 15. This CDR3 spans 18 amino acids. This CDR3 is CASSRRSSGSGGTGELFF. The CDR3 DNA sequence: TGTGCCAGCAGCCGTAGAAGTAGCGGGAGTGGAGGGACCGGGGAGCTGTTTTTT.

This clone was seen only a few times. The CDR3 is CATSAFPGDIQYF. DNA for the CDR3: TGTGCCACCAGTGCCTTTCCGGGGGACATTCAGTACTTC. The J gene is TRBJ2-4, the V gene TRBV24-1; D is possibly TRBD2 (6 bases). The CDR3 has 13 residues. V shed 5 bases and J shed 8 bases, with 12 bases lying between them. Germline CDR1 KGHDR, CDR2 SFDVKD.

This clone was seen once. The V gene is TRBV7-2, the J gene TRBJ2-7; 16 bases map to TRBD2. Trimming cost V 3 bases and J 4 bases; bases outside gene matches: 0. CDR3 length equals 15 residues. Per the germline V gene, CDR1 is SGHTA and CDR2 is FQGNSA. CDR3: CASSLGLAGGYEQYF. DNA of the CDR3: TGTGCCAGCAGCTTGGGACTAGCGGGAGGGTACGAGCAGTACTTC. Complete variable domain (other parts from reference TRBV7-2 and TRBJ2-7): GAGVSQSPSNKVTEKGKDVELRCDPISGHTALYWYRQSLGQGLEFLIYFQGNSAPDKSGLPSDRFSAERTGGSVSTLTIQRTQQEDSAVYLCASSLGLAGGYEQYFGPGTRLTVT.

In DNA, the CDR3 is TGCGCCAGCAGCTTGGACGGGGATAACAAGTTCTTC. Translating it yields CASSLDGDNKFF. V and J are TRBV5-1 and TRBJ2-1; tentative D call: TRBD2 (5 bases). Germline V gene sequence: CDR1 SGHRS, CDR2 YFSETQ. This CDR3 spans 12 amino acids. Between the trimmed V and J ends, which lost 0 bases and 14 bases, there was a span of 12 bases.

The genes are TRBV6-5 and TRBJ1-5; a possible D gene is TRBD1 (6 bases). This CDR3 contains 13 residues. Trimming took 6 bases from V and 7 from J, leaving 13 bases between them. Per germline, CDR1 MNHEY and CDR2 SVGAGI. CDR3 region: CASSLTQGQPQHF. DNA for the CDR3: TGTGCCAGCAGCCTAACACAGGGACAGCCCCAGCATTTT.

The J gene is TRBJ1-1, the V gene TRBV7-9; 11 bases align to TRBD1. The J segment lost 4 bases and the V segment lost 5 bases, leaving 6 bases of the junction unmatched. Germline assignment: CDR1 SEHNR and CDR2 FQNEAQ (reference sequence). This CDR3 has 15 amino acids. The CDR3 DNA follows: TGTGCCAGCAGCGCTGGACAGGGGGCGATCACTGAAGCTTTCTTT. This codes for CASSAGQGAITEAFF.

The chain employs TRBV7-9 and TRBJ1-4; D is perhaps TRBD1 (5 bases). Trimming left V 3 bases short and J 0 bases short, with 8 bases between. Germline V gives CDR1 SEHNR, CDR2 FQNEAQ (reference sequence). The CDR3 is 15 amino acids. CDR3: CASSLGTATNEKLFF. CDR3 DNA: TGTGCCAGCAGCTTGGGGACTGCAACTAATGAAAAACTGTTTTTT.

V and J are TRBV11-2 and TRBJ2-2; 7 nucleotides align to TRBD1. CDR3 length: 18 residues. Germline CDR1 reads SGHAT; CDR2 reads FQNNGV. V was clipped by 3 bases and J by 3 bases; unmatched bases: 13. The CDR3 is CASSLEGQEVTYTGELFF. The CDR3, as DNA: TGTGCCAGCAGCTTGGAAGGACAGGAAGTGACCTACACCGGGGAGCTGTTTTTT.

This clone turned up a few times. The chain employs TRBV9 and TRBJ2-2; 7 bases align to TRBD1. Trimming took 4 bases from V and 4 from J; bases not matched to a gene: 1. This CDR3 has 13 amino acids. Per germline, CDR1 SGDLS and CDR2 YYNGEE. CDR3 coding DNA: TGTGCCAGCAGCAGGACAGGCACCGGGGAGCTGTTTTTT. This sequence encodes CASSRTGTGELFF.

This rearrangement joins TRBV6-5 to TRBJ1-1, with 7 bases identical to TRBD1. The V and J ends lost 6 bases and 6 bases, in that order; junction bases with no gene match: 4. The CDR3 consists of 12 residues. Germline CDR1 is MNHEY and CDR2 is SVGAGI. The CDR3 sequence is CASSPTGAEAFF. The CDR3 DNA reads TGTGCCAGCAGCCCAACAGGGGCTGAAGCTTTCTTT.

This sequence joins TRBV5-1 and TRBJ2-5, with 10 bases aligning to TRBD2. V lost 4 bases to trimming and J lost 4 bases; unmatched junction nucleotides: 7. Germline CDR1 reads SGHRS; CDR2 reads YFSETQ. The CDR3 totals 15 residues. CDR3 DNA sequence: TGCGCCAGCAGCACAGGACTAGCGGAAGGAGAGACCCAGTACTTC. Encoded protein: CASSTGLAEGETQYF.

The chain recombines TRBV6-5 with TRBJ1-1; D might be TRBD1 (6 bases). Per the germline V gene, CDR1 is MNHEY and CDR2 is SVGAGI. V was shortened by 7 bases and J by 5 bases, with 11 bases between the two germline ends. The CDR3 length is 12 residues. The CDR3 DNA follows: TGTGCCAGCACCGAGGGGGGGACTGAAGCTTTCTTT. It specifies CASTEGGTEAFF.

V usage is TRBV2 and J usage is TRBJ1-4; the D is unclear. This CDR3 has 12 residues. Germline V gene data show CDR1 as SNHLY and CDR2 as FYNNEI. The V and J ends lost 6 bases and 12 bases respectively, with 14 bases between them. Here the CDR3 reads CASRGPGYQLFF. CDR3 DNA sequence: TGTGCCAGCAGAGGACCGGGGTATCAACTGTTTTTT.

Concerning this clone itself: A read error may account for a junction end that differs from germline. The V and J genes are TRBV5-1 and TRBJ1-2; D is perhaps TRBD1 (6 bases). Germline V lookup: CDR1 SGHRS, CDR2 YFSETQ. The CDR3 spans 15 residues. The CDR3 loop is CASSLAAGVTDGYTF. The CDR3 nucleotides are TGCGCCAGTAGCTTGGCGGCAGGGGTGACTGACGGCTACACCTTC.

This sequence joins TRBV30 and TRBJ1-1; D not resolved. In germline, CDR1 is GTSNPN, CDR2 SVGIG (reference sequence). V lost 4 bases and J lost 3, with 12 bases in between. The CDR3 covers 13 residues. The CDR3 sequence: CAWKSRWDTEAFF. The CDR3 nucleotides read TGTGCCTGGAAGTCGCGGTGGGACACTGAAGCTTTCTTT.

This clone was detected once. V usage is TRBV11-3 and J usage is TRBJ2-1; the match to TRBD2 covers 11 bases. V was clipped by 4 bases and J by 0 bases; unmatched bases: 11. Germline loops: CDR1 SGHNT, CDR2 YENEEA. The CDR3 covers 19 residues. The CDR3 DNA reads TGTGCCAGCAGCTCCCCACGACTAGCGGGAACACACTCCTACAATGAGCAGTTCTTC. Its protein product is CASSSPRLAGTHSYNEQFF. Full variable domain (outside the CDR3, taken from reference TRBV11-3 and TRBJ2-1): EAGVVQSPRYKIIEKKQPVAFWCNPISGHNTLYWYLQNLGQGPELLIRYENEEAVDDSQLPKDRFSAERLKGVDSTLKIQPAELGDSAVYLCASSSPRLAGTHSYNEQFFGPGTRLTVL.

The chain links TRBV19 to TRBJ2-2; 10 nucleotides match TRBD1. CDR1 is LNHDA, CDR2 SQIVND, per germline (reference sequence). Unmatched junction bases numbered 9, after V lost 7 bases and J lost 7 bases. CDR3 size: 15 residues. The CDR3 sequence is CASKGQGPLGGELFF. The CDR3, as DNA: TGTGCCAGTAAGGGACAGGGGCCCCTGGGCGGGGAGCTGTTTTTT.